This T cell receptor beta chain was captured by sequencing in a study of cytomegalovirus exposure and HLA in healthy donors. PCR employed 60 Vbeta and 13 Jbeta primers. The table came from immunoSEQ multiplex PCR; TCRdb's copy has only in-frame clones and leaves some out. There are more than 150,000 clones in the sample; roughly 84% occur only once, and 1.2% lies in the top ten. Germline lookup yields CDR1 SGHTA and CDR2 FQGTGA. Trimming took off 5 bases at V and 8 bases at J, with 10 bases between the two ends. This CDR3 comprises 12 residues. This receptor was identified in a girl aged 2-10 years in good health and CMV-seropositive. The chain employs TRBV7-3 and TRBJ2-1; D is possibly TRBD1 (6 bases). Input material: PBMCs. DNA of the CDR3: TGTGCCAGCAGCCCGGACAGCGATGAGCAGTTCTTC. Translated, it gives CASSPDSDEQFF.